Below, 31 T cell receptor beta chains from the same sample are listed, as sequenced in a study of T cell repertoires in cytomegalovirus infection (dated 2019 in TCRdb). The meaning of the sample's treatment or condition label: in vitro stimulation with specific CMV peptide epitopes to enrich CMV-specific T cells. These TCRs' antigens remain unknown. The reads were generated on an Illumina HiSeq 1500. The public reads were run again by TCRdb, first through fastp at Q25 and then through MiXCR, and only productive beta chains were kept. All rows with the same CDR3 protein become a single entry with the most common DNA and genes. The sample data list some 800,000 distinct CDR3 sequences, and approximately 32% of these were observed just once. The ten largest account for about an eighth of the sample. This material consisted of cultured CD8+ T cells from PBMCs, taken from culture after CMV antigen stimulation. The receptors come from a human donor in good health (CMV status not recorded). Some clones in this sample may be carry-over from other donors' samples.

This clonotype was detected ten times or more. The CDR3 DNA reads TGTGCCAGCAGGAACGACAGGAGAGGTAAATACAATGAGCAGTTCTTC. It specifies CASRNDRRGKYNEQFF. The chain couples TRBV7-2 to TRBJ2-1; D is perhaps TRBD1 (6 bases). V was shortened by 6 bases and J by 4 bases, with 19 bases between the two germline ends. Germline CDR1 is SGHTA and CDR2 is FQGNSA. CDR3 length equals 16 residues.

The chain is built from TRBV13 and TRBJ2-7, with D unresolved. Germline-derived CDR1 and CDR2 are PRHDT and FYEKMQ (reference sequence). V lost 5 bases, J lost 2 bases, and 13 bases lay in between. CDR3 length equals 14 residues. In DNA, the CDR3 is TGTGCCAGCAGCCCGGTTGTCGATACCTACGAGCAGTACGTC. This gives the protein CASSPVVDTYEQYV.

A few counts support this clonotype. The rearrangement joins TRBV15 to TRBJ2-7; tentatively, D is TRBD2 (7 bases). V was trimmed by 6 bases and J by 3 bases, leaving 12 bases between them. Germline V gene sequence: CDR1 LNHNV, CDR2 YYDKDF (reference sequence). The CDR3 consists of 13 residues. CDR3 protein: CATRGGGGYEQYF. CDR3 bases: TGTGCCACCAGAGGAGGGGGGGGCTACGAGCAGTACTTC.

The chain carries TRBV3-1 and TRBJ2-5, with 11 bases lining up with TRBD2. Germline V gives CDR1 LGHDT, CDR2 YNNKEL (reference sequence). The V gene end was trimmed by 1 base and the J gene end by 3 bases; junction bases not matched to a gene: 4. This CDR3 region has 16 residues. In DNA form, the CDR3 reads TGTGCCAGCAGCCAAGGGGGACTAGCGGCGGAAGAGACCCAGTACTTC. As protein: CASSQGGLAAEETQYF.

As concerns this clonotype: Sequence at one end of the junction differs from germline and may be a read error. This chain's CDR3 is CANSLGTGGNQPQHF. In DNA, the CDR3 is TGTGCCAACAGCTTGGGGACAGGGGGTAATCAGCCCCAGCATTTT. This chain links TRBV7-9 with TRBJ1-5; TRBD1 matches 11 bases. From germline, CDR1 is SEHNR and CDR2 FQNEAQ (reference sequence). This CDR3 contains 15 residues.

This clonotype has just a few counts. This sequence joins TRBV11-3 and TRBJ2-1; D gene ambiguous. The germline V and J ends were trimmed by 2 bases and 2 bases, with 10 bases remaining between them. This CDR3 comprises 15 residues. CDR1 and CDR2 from the germline V gene are SGHNT and YENEEA. CDR3 protein: CASSLRTDPYNEQFF. The CDR3, as DNA: TGTGCCAGCAGCTTAAGAACGGACCCCTACAATGAGCAGTTCTTC.

There are many counts of this clonotype. The gene calls are TRBV7-2 and TRBJ1-2; no definite D call. The V gene lost 5 bases and the J gene lost 7 bases, with 20 bases spanning the gap. This CDR3 spans 15 amino acids. Germline loops: CDR1 SGHTA, CDR2 FQGNSA. In DNA form, the CDR3 reads TGTGCCAGCAGCCCCCGGACGGAAAGGTGGGGTGGCTACACCTTC. Translation gives CASSPRTERWGGYTF.

The rearrangement joins TRBV12-3 or TRBV12-4 to TRBJ2-5, with D perhaps TRBD1 (5 bases). Trimming left V 7 bases short and J 7 bases short, with 16 bases between. The CDR3 is 13 amino acids. The CDR3 nucleotides are TGTGCCAGCACTCTTGGTTTGCAGGGGACCCAGTACTTC. It is translated as CASTLGLQGTQYF.

The CDR3 DNA follows: TGTGCCAGCAGCCAAGTTCACCACCGGGACAGGGGCTTGGTGAACACTGAAGCTTTCTTT. Encoded protein: CASSQVHHRDRGLVNTEAFF. The chain is built from TRBV3-1 and TRBJ1-1; 10 bases match TRBD1. The CDR3 is 20 residues long. Germline CDR1 LGHDT, CDR2 YNNKEL (reference sequence). The trim removed 1 base at V and 0 bases at J, leaving 14 bases unmatched.

This clonotype was picked up one time. The chain carries TRBV4-3 and TRBJ1-1, with 8 bases identical to TRBD1. The germline V gene has CDR1 LGHNA and CDR2 YSLEER. The CDR3 extends over 13 amino acids. V was clipped by 2 bases and J by 6 bases; unmatched bases: 2. CDR3: CASSQRDRSEAFF. The CDR3 bases are TGCGCCAGCAGCCAAAGGGACAGGTCTGAAGCTTTCTTT.

This chain joins TRBV20-1 and TRBJ1-6, with D uncertain. Per germline, CDR1 DFQATT and CDR2 SNEGSKA (reference sequence). The CDR3 extends over 13 amino acids. V was cut by 1 base and J by 10 bases, with 11 bases left in between. The DNA of the CDR3 is TGCAGTGCTAGAGGGGAGACCAAATCACCCCTCCACTTT. This sequence encodes CSARGETKSPLHF.

The sample holds a few counts of this clonotype. The chain links TRBV6-6 to TRBJ2-2; D not resolved. V shed 8 bases and J shed 6 bases, with 19 bases lying between them. CDR3 size: 15 residues. Per the germline V gene, CDR1 is MNHNY and CDR2 is SVGAGI (reference sequence). Here the CDR3 reads CASGLGPDQPGELFF. The CDR3 bases are TGTGCCAGCGGCCTGGGCCCAGACCAACCCGGGGAGCTGTTTTTT.

This chain connects TRBV6-1 to TRBJ2-3, with 7 bases that match TRBD2. The CDR3 extends over 17 amino acids. Germline CDR1 reads MNHNS; CDR2 reads SASEGT. Trimming at V came to 4 bases and at J to 6 bases, leaving 16 bases not matched to a gene. The CDR3 bases are TGTGCCAGCAGTGCCGGATTAGACAAGGGACTATTTGATACGCAGTATTTT. Protein product: CASSAGLDKGLFDTQYF.

V is TRBV7-6 and J is TRBJ1-6, with D perhaps TRBD1 (5 bases). The germline V and J ends were trimmed by 5 bases and 11 bases, with 10 bases remaining between them. The length of the CDR3 is 12 residues. Germline loops: CDR1 SGHVS, CDR2 FNYEAQ. CDR3 protein: CASSPEGPPLHF. CDR3 in DNA: TGTGCCAGCAGCCCGGAGGGGCCACCCCTCCACTTT.

The table lists this clonotype with a few counts. This sequence joins TRBV20-1 and TRBJ2-7; 7 bases agree with TRBD2. Germline-derived CDR1 and CDR2 are DFQATT and SNEGSKA (reference sequence). V lost 3 bases, J lost 3 bases, and 5 bases stayed unmatched. CDR3 length: 13 residues. Here the CDR3 reads CSARGRGSYEQYV. The CDR3 DNA is TGCAGTGCTAGGGGGCGGGGGAGCTACGAGCAGTACGTC.

This clonotype has more than one count but fewer than ten. The gene calls are TRBV6-5 and TRBJ2-1; 10 bases are a match to TRBD1. Germline V gene data show CDR1 as MNHEY and CDR2 as SVGAGI. The CDR3 is 16 residues long. V lost 4 bases to trimming and J lost 4 bases; unmatched junction nucleotides: 7. CDR3 sequence reads: CASSSIGTGEYNEQFF. The DNA for the CDR3 is TGTGCCAGCAGTTCTATCGGGACAGGGGAATACAATGAGCAGTTCTTC.

The sample holds a few counts of this clonotype. The chain is built from TRBV5-4 and TRBJ2-1; possibly TRBD1 for D (5 bases). V lost 0 bases to trimming and J lost 4 bases, with 8 bases between them. CDR1 and CDR2 from the germline V gene are SGHNT and YYREEE (reference sequence). The CDR3 is 14 amino acids. The CDR3 spells CASSLGRQYNEQFF. The CDR3 bases are TGTGCCAGCAGCTTGGGGAGACAGTACAATGAGCAGTTCTTC.

The chain has TRBV3-1 and TRBJ2-5; a weak D match, TRBD1 (5 bases). V dropped 6 bases and J dropped 1 base, with 15 bases sitting between them. Germline V gene lookup returns CDR1 LGHDT and CDR2 YNNKEL (reference sequence). This CDR3 is built from 15 residues. The CDR3 DNA reads TGTGCCAGCAGTACTACCGACAGAGTCCAAGAGACCCAGTACTTC. The encoded protein is CASSTTDRVQETQYF.

V gene TRBV29-1 combines with J gene TRBJ2-1; no clear D gene. Trimming cost V 4 bases and J 7 bases, with 11 bases left between them. This CDR3 contains 12 residues. From germline, CDR1 is SQVTM and CDR2 ANQGSEA. The CDR3 protein is CSVVTVGNEQFF. The CDR3 DNA reads TGCAGCGTTGTTACGGTTGGGAATGAGCAGTTCTTC.

This clonotype was recorded a few times. The rearrangement links TRBV12-3 or TRBV12-4 to TRBJ1-2; perhaps TRBD1 as D (5 bases). The germline V and J ends were trimmed by 5 bases and 0 bases, with 16 bases remaining between them. This CDR3 comprises 16 residues. CDR3 loop: CASSTGAFSANYGYTF. The DNA for the CDR3 is TGTGCCAGCAGTACTGGGGCCTTCAGCGCTAACTATGGCTACACCTTC.

The V and J genes are TRBV12-3 or TRBV12-4 and TRBJ2-3; no clear D. Trimming shortened V by 7 bases and J by 6 bases, and 8 bases separated the two germline ends. The CDR3 totals 11 residues. CDR3: CASISGDTQYF. The DNA of the CDR3 is TGTGCCAGCATCTCCGGGGATACGCAGTATTTT.

This clonotype was recorded many times. J is TRBJ2-2 and V is TRBV7-2; D is tentatively TRBD1 or TRBD2 (5 bases each). Trimming removed 5 bases from V and 5 bases from J, with 15 bases in between. The CDR3 spans 15 residues. Germline V gene sequence: CDR1 SGHTA, CDR2 FQGNSA. The CDR3 DNA follows: TGTGCCAGCAGCCCTCGAGGGGCTGTAACCGGGGAGCTGTTTTTT. Residues: CASSPRGAVTGELFF. The full variable domain, its missing parts supplied by reference TRBV7-2 and TRBJ2-2, is GAGVSQSPSNKVTEKGKDVELRCDPISGHTALYWYRQSLGQGLEFLIYFQGNSAPDKSGLPSDRFSAERTGGSVSTLTIQRTQQEDSAVYLCASSPRGAVTGELFFGEGSRLTVL.

Points on this clonotype: At one of its ends the junction is not consistent with the germline gene, which may arise from a read error. The V and J genes are TRBV7-6 and TRBJ2-1; the D is unclear. Germline CDR1 and CDR2: SGHVS and FNYEAQ. The CDR3 has 14 residues. CDR3 in DNA: TGTGCTAGCAGCTTAGATGTAGCCGTCAATGAGCAGTTCTTC. This sequence encodes CASSLDVAVNEQFF.

This clonotype has a handful of counts. V and J are TRBV24-1 and TRBJ2-3; 9 nucleotides align to TRBD2. CDR1 and CDR2 (germline): KGHDR, SFDVKD. The ends lost 2 bases at V and 4 bases at J; junction bases unmatched: 9. The CDR3 loop spans 17 amino acids. CDR3 region: CATSDSLAGYIADTQYF. DNA for the CDR3: TGTGCCACCAGTGATTCCCTAGCGGGGTATATTGCAGATACGCAGTATTTT.

The rearrangement joins TRBV18 to TRBJ2-5; 7 bases match TRBD1. V lost 3 bases and J lost 0; bases outside the gene matches: 7. Germline V gene data show CDR1 as KGHSH and CDR2 as LQKENI. The CDR3 totals 16 residues. Here the CDR3 reads CASSPRTGRDQETQYF. The DNA for the CDR3 is TGTGCCAGCTCACCTAGGACAGGAAGGGACCAAGAGACCCAGTACTTC.

This clonotype was observed a handful of times. Written as DNA, the CDR3 is TGTGCCAGCAGTTTACGGGGCCGAATCGAAGCTTTCTTT. This sequence encodes CASSLRGRIEAFF. The chain uses TRBV12-3 or TRBV12-4 and TRBJ1-1; D is perhaps TRBD1 (5 bases). The CDR3 totals 13 residues. V was shortened by 2 bases and J by 8 bases, with 12 bases between the two germline ends.

This clonotype occurred a few times. The CDR3, as DNA: TGTGCCAGCAGCACACGGGACAGTTCTGGCGGTGAAGCTTTCTTT. Amino acid sequence: CASSTRDSSGGEAFF. The chain couples TRBV7-8 to TRBJ1-1; 7 nucleotides agree with TRBD1. The germline V gene has CDR1 SGHVS and CDR2 FQNEAQ. The trim removed 5 bases at V and 7 bases at J, leaving 13 bases unmatched. The CDR3 sequence is 15 residues long. The full variable domain, with the rest looked up from reference TRBV7-8 and TRBJ1-1, is GAGVSQSPRYKVAKRGQDVALRCDPISGHVSLFWYQQALGQGPEFLTYFQNEAQLDKSGLPSDRFFAERPEGSVSTLKIQRTQQEDSAVYLCASSTRDSSGGEAFFGQGTRLTVV.

V gene TRBV10-3 combines with J gene TRBJ2-1; maybe TRBD2 (7 bases). Germline-derived CDR1 and CDR2 are ENHRY and SYGVKD. The CDR3 runs to 17 residues. V was pared by 4 bases and J by 2 bases, with 18 bases between. The CDR3 region has the DNA TGTGCCATCAGTGCCGATTTGGGGGGGCTTACCTACAATGAGCAGTTCTTC. Its protein product is CAISADLGGLTYNEQFF.

Only a few counts were recorded for this clonotype. The chain links TRBV5-8 to TRBJ2-1; D not certain. The CDR3 is 19 residues long. CDR1 and CDR2 from the germline V gene are SGHTS and YDEGEE. Trimming stripped 1 base from V and 3 bases from J, with 23 bases between. CDR3 coding DNA: TGTGCCAGCAGCTTGCCCCAAGCCCACGGCATGTTTTACTACAATGAGCAGTTCTTC. Protein product: CASSLPQAHGMFYYNEQFF.

V usage is TRBV29-1 and J usage is TRBJ1-2, with unresolved D. CDR1 SQVTM and CDR2 ANQGSEA come from the germline V gene. The CDR3 length is 14 residues. Deletions cut 4 bases from V and 1 base from J, with 13 bases between. DNA for the CDR3: TGCAGCGTTGCGGATCCTTCCCTTAACTATGGCTACACCTTC. Residues: CSVADPSLNYGYTF. The variable domain in full, with the rest retrieved from reference TRBV29-1 and TRBJ1-2, is SAVISQKPSRDICQRGTSLTIQCQVDSQVTMMFWYRQQPGQSLTLIATANQGSEATYESGFVIDKFPISRPNLTFSTLTVSNMSPEDSSIYLCSVADPSLNYGYTFGSGTRLTVV.

The chain has TRBV6-1 and TRBJ2-7, with a tentative D call TRBD2 (5 bases). With 2 bases removed from V and 4 bases from J, the gap between germline ends came to 9 bases. Looked up from germline, CDR1 is MNHNS and CDR2 is SASEGT. The CDR3 has 13 residues. Written as DNA, the CDR3 is TGTGCCAGCAGTGAATTAGCGCATTACGAGCAGTACGTC. Protein: CASSELAHYEQYV.